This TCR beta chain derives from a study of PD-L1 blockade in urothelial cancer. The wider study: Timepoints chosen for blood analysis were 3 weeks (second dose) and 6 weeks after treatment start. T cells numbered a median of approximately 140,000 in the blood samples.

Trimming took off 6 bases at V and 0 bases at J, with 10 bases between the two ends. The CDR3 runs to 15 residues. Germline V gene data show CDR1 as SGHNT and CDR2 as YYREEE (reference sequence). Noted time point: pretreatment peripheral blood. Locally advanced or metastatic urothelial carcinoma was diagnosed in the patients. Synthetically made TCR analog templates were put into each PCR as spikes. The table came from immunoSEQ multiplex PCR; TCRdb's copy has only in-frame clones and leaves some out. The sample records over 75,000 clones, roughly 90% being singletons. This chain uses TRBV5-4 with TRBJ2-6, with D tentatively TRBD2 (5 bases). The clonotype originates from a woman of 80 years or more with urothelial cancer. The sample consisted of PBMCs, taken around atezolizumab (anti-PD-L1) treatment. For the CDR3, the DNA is TGTGCCAGCAATCCGGGGAGCTCTGGGGCCAACGTCCTGACTTTC. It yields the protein CASNPGSSGANVLTF.